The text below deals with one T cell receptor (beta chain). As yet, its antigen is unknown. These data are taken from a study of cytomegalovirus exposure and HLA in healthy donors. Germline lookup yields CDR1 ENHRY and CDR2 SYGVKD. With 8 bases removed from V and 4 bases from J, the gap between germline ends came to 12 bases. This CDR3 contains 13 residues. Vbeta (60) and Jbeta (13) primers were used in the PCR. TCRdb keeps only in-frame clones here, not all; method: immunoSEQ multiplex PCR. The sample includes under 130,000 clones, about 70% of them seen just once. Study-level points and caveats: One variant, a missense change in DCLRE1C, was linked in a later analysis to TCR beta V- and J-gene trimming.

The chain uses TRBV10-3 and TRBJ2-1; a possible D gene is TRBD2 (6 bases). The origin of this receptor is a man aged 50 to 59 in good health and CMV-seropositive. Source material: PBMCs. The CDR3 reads CAIGGTQYNEQFF. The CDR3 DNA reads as TGTGCCATCGGAGGGACCCAATACAATGAGCAGTTCTTC.